These 28 T cell receptor beta chains were sequenced from one sample in a study of blood T cell repertoires in COVID-19. TCRdb keeps only in-frame clones here, not all; method: immunoSEQ multiplex PCR. The table shows 200,000 to 250,000 clones, with approximately 80% occurring only once. The sequenced material came from PBMCs or T cells enriched from blood (not recorded which). All receptors come from a man aged 35-49 years who had recovered from COVID-19.

The chain has TRBV29-1 and TRBJ2-2; 8 bases are shared with TRBD1. Trimming removed 5 bases from V and 4 bases from J; junction bases left unmatched: 6. Germline CDR1 reads SQVTM; CDR2 reads ANQGSEA. The length of the CDR3 is 14 residues. CDR3 bases: TGCAGCGTTTACGGACAGGGTTCCACCGGGGAGCTGTTTTTT. Its protein is CSVYGQGSTGELFF.

With respect to this clone: A much larger clone differs by one base, so this may be a read error. The V call is TRBV21-1, the J call TRBJ2-7; TRBD2 reflects the table's D call only, with no check against the DNA. TRBV21-1 counts as a pseudogene. The CDR3 has 10 residues. The CDR3 here is CASSLYEQYF. The CDR3 DNA reads as TGTGCCAGCAGCCTCTACGAGCAGTACTTC.

The rearrangement uses TRBV28 and TRBJ1-1; possible D gene TRBD1, 5 bases. Trimming pared 5 bases from V and 1 base from J, leaving 11 bases between. This CDR3 region has 14 residues. Germline V CDR1 and CDR2: MDHEN, SYDVKM. The CDR3 sequence is CASSLSGWNTEAFF. The CDR3 DNA reads TGTGCCAGCAGTCTATCAGGGTGGAACACTGAAGCTTTCTTT.

The CDR3 protein is CASSPPGAGGVYEQYF. Here the CDR3 DNA reads TGTGCCAGCAGTCCTCCTGGGGCAGGGGGCGTCTACGAGCAGTACTTC. This rearrangement joins TRBV28 to TRBJ2-7; 8 bases match TRBD1. The CDR3 consists of 16 residues. Germline trimming cut 5 bases from V and 3 bases from J; bases unmatched to any gene: 12. Germline V CDR1 and CDR2: MDHEN, SYDVKM.

The chain recombines TRBV19 with TRBJ2-5; 12 bases match TRBD2. The CDR3 totals 16 residues. Germline V CDR1 and CDR2: LNHDA, SQIVND (reference sequence). V shed 5 bases and J 5 bases; nucleotides not matched to a gene: 9. DNA of the CDR3: TGTGCCAGTAGTTTTGCTCTGACTAGCGGGGGTGAGACCCAGTACTTC. Its translation: CASSFALTSGGETQYF.

This clone was seen a handful of times. This chain uses TRBV6-5 with TRBJ2-7; 9 bases fit TRBD2. CDR1 and CDR2 from the germline V gene are MNHEY and SVGAGI. J lost 0 bases, V lost 11 bases, and 11 bases had no gene match. The CDR3 consists of 15 residues. CDR3 DNA: TGTGCCGTTCACTCTAGCGGGATCCCCTCCTACGAGCAGTACTTC. It specifies CAVHSSGIPSYEQYF.

The chain couples TRBV28 to TRBJ1-4; TRBD1 matches at 7 bases. Germline V CDR1 and CDR2: MDHEN, SYDVKM. V dropped 3 bases and J dropped 5; count of bases not matched to a gene: 3. The CDR3 is 14 residues long. The CDR3 DNA sequence: TGTGCCAGCAGTTTGGGACAGACCAATGAAAAACTGTTTTTT. It is translated as CASSLGQTNEKLFF.

Of note for this clone: Different DNA sequences within this sample yield the same CDR3. The V and J genes are TRBV28 and TRBJ1-2; D gene uncertain. The CDR3 runs to 12 residues. V lost 4 bases and J 2 bases, leaving 5 bases between the germline ends. CDR1 MDHEN and CDR2 SYDVKM come from the germline V gene. This CDR3 is CASSYRNYGYTF. The CDR3 nucleotides read TGTGCCAGCAGTTATCGGAACTATGGCTACACCTTC.

The rearrangement links TRBV7-9 to TRBJ2-3, with 7 bases that match TRBD2. Germline V lookup: CDR1 SEHNR, CDR2 FQNEAQ (reference sequence). The ends lost 1 base at V and 2 bases at J; junction bases unmatched: 9. The CDR3 spans 17 residues. CDR3: CASSLGRTRENTDTQYF. Here the CDR3 DNA reads TGTGCCAGCAGCTTAGGCCGTACGCGGGAGAACACAGATACGCAGTATTTT.

The rearrangement links TRBV12-3 or TRBV12-4 to TRBJ1-5, with TRBD1 as a possible D gene (6 bases). Trimming pared 4 bases from V and 7 bases from J, leaving 11 bases between. The CDR3 length is 13 residues. The CDR3 DNA reads as TGTGCCAGCAGTTCCCAGGGGAGCCAGCCCCAGCATTTT. This translates into CASSSQGSQPQHF.

In nucleotides, the CDR3 is TGTGCCAGCAGTGAGGGGACAGGGGGTTATGAGCAGTTCTTC. Amino acid sequence: CASSEGTGGYEQFF. This chain connects TRBV6-4 to TRBJ2-1; 11 bases align to TRBD1. The germline gives CDR1 MRHNA, CDR2 SNTAGT. V lost 3 bases and J lost 8; bases outside the gene matches: 3. CDR3 length: 14 amino acids.

There are a few counts of this clone. This chain connects TRBV4-1 to TRBJ2-2; TRBD2 agrees at 15 bases. The germline V gene has CDR1 MGHRA and CDR2 YSYEKL. V lost 1 base and J lost 6; bases outside the gene matches: 9. The CDR3 is 19 residues long. The CDR3 sequence is CASSQGTSGRATRSGELFF. DNA of the CDR3: TGCGCCAGCAGCCAAGGGACTAGCGGGAGGGCCACGAGGTCCGGGGAGCTGTTTTTT.

There are a few counts of this clone. This rearrangement joins TRBV7-8 to TRBJ2-1, with 9 bases aligning to TRBD2. CDR3 length: 15 amino acids. J was trimmed by 10 bases and V by 2 bases; bases with no gene match: 9. CDR1 and CDR2 from the germline V gene are SGHVS and FQNEAQ. The CDR3: CASSLQGSGSGEQFF. In nucleotides, the CDR3 is TGTGCCAGCAGCTTACAAGGTAGCGGGAGTGGAGAGCAGTTCTTC.

This clone has only one observation. This chain links TRBV7-2 with TRBJ2-2, with a possible D match to TRBD2 (5 bases). CDR3 length equals 13 residues. Trimming shortened V by 5 bases and J by 7 bases, and 11 bases separated the two germline ends. CDR1 and CDR2 from the germline V gene are SGHTA and FQGNSA. The CDR3 coding sequence is TGTGCCAGCAGCCTATGGGAGTACGGGGAGCTGTTTTTT. This encodes CASSLWEYGELFF.

V is TRBV6-5 and J is TRBJ1-6; the D is unclear. This CDR3 contains 15 residues. Germline CDR1 is MNHEY and CDR2 is SVGAGI. Trimming took off 4 bases at V and 5 bases at J, with 12 bases between the two ends. The CDR3 DNA sequence: TGTGCCAGCAGTTCTGACACCTCAAATAATTCACCCCTCCACTTT. Protein sequence: CASSSDTSNNSPLHF.

The count of this clone is one. The V and J genes are TRBV12-3 or TRBV12-4 and TRBJ1-6; D not certain. The length of the CDR3 is 12 residues. Deletions cut 6 bases from V and 4 bases from J, with 4 bases between. CDR3 nucleotide sequence: TGTGCCAGCAGCAGTTATAATTCACCCCTCCACTTT. Translating it yields CASSSYNSPLHF.

Points on this clone: At one end the junction does not follow the germline gene, possibly because of a read error. The chain joins TRBV28 to TRBJ2-7, with 16 positions matching TRBD2. The CDR3 runs to 18 residues. The V gene's germline CDR1 is MDHEN and CDR2 SYDVKM. CDR3 in DNA: TGTGCCAGCAGTTCCCCCGGGACTAGCGGGGGGGCCTCCCACGAGCAGTACTTC. Protein sequence: CASSSPGTSGGASHEQYF.

The genes are TRBV7-9 and TRBJ2-7; 9 bases align to TRBD1. The CDR3 has 16 amino acids. The V and J ends lost 5 bases and 0 bases, in that order; junction bases with no gene match: 8. Germline V CDR1 and CDR2: SEHNR, FQNEAQ (reference sequence). As DNA, the CDR3 is TGTGCCAGCAGCGCAGGAACGGGACAGGGCTCCTACGAGCAGTACTTC. Translation gives CASSAGTGQGSYEQYF.

V is TRBV4-2 and J is TRBJ1-5; D might be TRBD1 (6 bases). V was trimmed by 3 bases and J by 1 base, leaving 10 bases between them. There are 15 residues in the CDR3. Germline loops: CDR1 LGHNA, CDR2 YNFKEQ. The CDR3 DNA reads as TGTGCCAGCAGCCAGGAAGGACAGAGCAATCAGCCCCAGCATTTT. It specifies CASSQEGQSNQPQHF.

V and J are TRBV19 and TRBJ1-5, with 7 bases identical to TRBD1. The CDR3 is 13 amino acids. The germline V gene encodes CDR1 LNHDA and CDR2 SQIVND (reference sequence). After removal of 8 bases from V and 2 bases from J, the junction contained 3 bases not matched to a gene. The CDR3 reads CASGDRRNQPQHF. The DNA of the CDR3 is TGTGCCAGTGGGGACAGACGCAATCAGCCCCAGCATTTT.

The chain carries TRBV7-3 and TRBJ2-3; a weak D match, TRBD1 (7 bases). This CDR3 has 15 residues. The V gene's germline CDR1 is SGHTA and CDR2 FQGTGA. Trimming removed 5 bases at V and 2 bases at J, with 14 bases between. In DNA, the CDR3 is TGTGCCAGCAGCCCCCAGGGGGGTGACACAGATACGCAGTATTTT. Protein product: CASSPQGGDTDTQYF.

The chain employs TRBV4-3 and TRBJ1-5; no definite D call. V shed 1 base and J shed 7 bases, with 11 bases lying between them. Per the germline V gene, CDR1 is LGHNA and CDR2 is YSLEER. The CDR3 sequence is 14 residues long. The CDR3 reads CASSQVESEQPQHF. The CDR3 coding sequence is TGCGCCAGCAGCCAAGTTGAGTCCGAACAGCCCCAGCATTTT.

The gene calls are TRBV5-1 and TRBJ2-2, with 11 bases lining up with TRBD2. The CDR3 is 19 residues long. The germline V gene encodes CDR1 SGHRS and CDR2 YFSETQ. V trimming: 3 bases; J trimming: 1 base; junction bases outside the gene matches: 11. Here the CDR3 DNA reads TGCGCCAGCAGCTCAGGGGCTGGGGGACTAGCGGTGAACACCGGGGAGCTGTTTTTT. Amino acids: CASSSGAGGLAVNTGELFF.

This chain joins TRBV3-1 (or the pseudogene TRBV3-2) and TRBJ2-5; tentative D call: TRBD1 (6 bases). Per germline, CDR1 LGHDT and CDR2 YNNKEL (reference sequence). V was shortened by 6 bases and J by 2 bases, with 10 bases between the two germline ends. The CDR3 has 13 amino acids. Here the CDR3 reads CASRQQGQETQYF. In DNA, the CDR3 is TGTGCCAGCAGGCAACAGGGACAAGAGACCCAGTACTTC.

V usage is TRBV6-2 or TRBV6-3 and J usage is TRBJ2-2; D perhaps matches TRBD2 (5 bases). The V gene's germline CDR1 is MNHEY and CDR2 SVGEGT. This CDR3 has 15 amino acids. V dropped 4 bases and J dropped 6 bases, with 15 bases sitting between them. CDR3 DNA sequence: TGTGCCAGCAGTTTGGACTCCCCCGGGTCCGGGGAGCTGTTTTTT. Amino acid sequence: CASSLDSPGSGELFF.

The chain is built from TRBV2 and TRBJ2-1, with D maybe TRBD1 (5 bases). This CDR3 spans 16 amino acids. CDR1 SNHLY and CDR2 FYNNEI come from the germline V gene. V was trimmed by 6 bases and J by 6 bases, leaving 21 bases between them. The CDR3 region has the DNA TGTGCCAGCAGGTCAGATCGGACACGGATTTTCAATGAGCAGTTCTTC. It yields the protein CASRSDRTRIFNEQFF.

The gene calls are TRBV28 and TRBJ1-5; the D is unclear. The CDR3 contains 14 residues. V was shortened by 3 bases and J by 5 bases, with 11 bases between the two germline ends. CDR1 and CDR2 (germline): MDHEN, SYDVKM. CDR3 loop: CASSFFFEYQPQHF. The CDR3 DNA sequence: TGTGCCAGCAGTTTTTTTTTCGAGTATCAGCCCCAGCATTTT.

The J gene is TRBJ2-2, the V gene TRBV2, with D possibly matching TRBD2 (6 bases). V gave up 6 bases and J gave up 6 bases, with 14 bases separating them. The germline V gene encodes CDR1 SNHLY and CDR2 FYNNEI. The length of the CDR3 is 14 residues. CDR3 protein: CASRAREAAGELFF. Here the CDR3 DNA reads TGTGCCAGCAGGGCAAGGGAGGCCGCCGGGGAGCTGTTTTTT.